The sequence of this T cell receptor beta chain was determined in a study of T cell responses to AZD1222 COVID-19 vaccine. For this clone: What it recognizes is unknown.

Points from the study as a whole: The sample set comprised mostly white British donors with more females, and clonal diversity was possibly underestimated. Repertoires were obtained only post-peak T cell response. Following two doses of AZD1222, Spike-specific TCR breadth and depth rose.

The repertoire was sequenced with immunoSEQ multiplex PCR; TCRdb's copy has only in-frame clones and lacks some. Of over 100,000 clones listed, roughly 90% are singletons. Germline values: CDR1 WSHSY, CDR2 SAAADI. Unmatched junction bases numbered 9, after V lost 9 bases and J lost 6 bases. This CDR3 contains 14 residues. Sequenced here: peripheral blood, sampled on day 0 of AZD1222 vaccination. This TCR derives from an adult in good health. J is TRBJ2-3 and V is TRBV10-2, with 10 nucleotides matching TRBD2. The CDR3 loop reads CASFSGGAGDTQYF. The CDR3 nucleotides read TGCGCCAGTTTCAGCGGGGGGGCAGGGGATACGCAGTATTTT.